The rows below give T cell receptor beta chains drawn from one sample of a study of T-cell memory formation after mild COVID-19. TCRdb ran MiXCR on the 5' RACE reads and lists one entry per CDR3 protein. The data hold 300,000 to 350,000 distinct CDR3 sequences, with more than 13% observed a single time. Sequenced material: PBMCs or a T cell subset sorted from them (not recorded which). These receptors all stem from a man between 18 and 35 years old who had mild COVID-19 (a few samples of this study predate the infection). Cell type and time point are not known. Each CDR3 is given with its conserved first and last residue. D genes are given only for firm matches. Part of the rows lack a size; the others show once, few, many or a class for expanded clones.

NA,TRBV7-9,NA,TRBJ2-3,CASSARDFRTDTQYF,TGTGCCAGCAGCGCGCGGGACTTCCGCACAGATACGCAGTATTTT
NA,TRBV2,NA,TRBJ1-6,CASSQGWNSPLHF,TGTGCCAGCAGCCAGGGGTGGAATTCACCCCTCCACTTT
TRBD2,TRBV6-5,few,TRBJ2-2,CASSRSTWASGVSTGELFF,TGTGCCAGCAGTCGGTCGACTTGGGCTAGCGGGGTGAGCACCGGGGAGCTGTTTTTT
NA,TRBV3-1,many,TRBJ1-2,CASSHALYGYTF,TGTGCCAGCAGCCACGCGCTCTATGGCTACACCTTC
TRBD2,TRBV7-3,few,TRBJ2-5,CASSPGIPGGETQYF,TGTGCCAGCAGCCCCGGGATACCCGGGGGGGAGACCCAGTACTTC
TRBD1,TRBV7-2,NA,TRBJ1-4,CASSSDRVRGNKLFF,TGTGCCAGCAGCTCCGATCGGGTCAGGGGGAACAAACTGTTTTTT
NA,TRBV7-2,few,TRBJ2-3,CASSLSVPSTDTQYF,TGTGCCAGCAGCCTCTCTGTCCCTAGCACAGATACGCAGTATTTT
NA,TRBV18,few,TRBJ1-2,CASSPRQGIGYTF,TGTGCCAGCTCACCGAGGCAGGGTATTGGCTACACCTTC
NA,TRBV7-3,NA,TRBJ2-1,CASSRGGMNEQFF,TGTGCCAGCTCCCGAGGGGGTATGAATGAGCAGTTCTTC
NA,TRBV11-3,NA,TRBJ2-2,CASSLGPQRELFF,TGTGCCAGCAGCTTAGGTCCGCAAAGGGAGCTGTTTTTT
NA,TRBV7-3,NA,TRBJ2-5,CASSLGGGQGETQYF,TGTGCCAGCAGCTTAGGTGGGGGCCAAGGGGAGACCCAGTACTTC
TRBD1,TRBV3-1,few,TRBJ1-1,CASSDRVTEAFF,TGTGCCAGCAGCGACAGGGTCACTGAAGCTTTCTTT
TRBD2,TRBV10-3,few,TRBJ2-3,CATGLGTDTQYF,TGTGCCACCGGACTAGGCACAGATACGCAGTATTTT
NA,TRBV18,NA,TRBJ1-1,CASSPVSGPNAEAFF,TGTGCCAGCTCACCCGTTTCCGGGCCGAACGCTGAAGCTTTCTTT
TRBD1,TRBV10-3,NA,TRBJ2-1,CAISRRQGEGNEQFF,TGTGCCATCAGTAGGCGCCAGGGGGAAGGAAATGAGCAGTTCTTC
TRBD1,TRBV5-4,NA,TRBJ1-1,CASSHTTGEAFF,TGTGCCAGCAGCCACACGACAGGGGAAGCTTTCTTT
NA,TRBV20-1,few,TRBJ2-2,CSAVDRTAGELFF,TGCAGTGCTGTCGACAGGACCGCCGGGGAGCTGTTTTTT
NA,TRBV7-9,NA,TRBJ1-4,CASSLEVQGREKLFF,TGTGCCAGCAGCTTAGAGGTACAGGGTCGTGAAAAACTGTTTTTT
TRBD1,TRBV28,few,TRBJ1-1,CASTSPGQGAGTEAFF,TGTGCCAGCACCTCACCGGGACAGGGGGCTGGCACTGAAGCTTTCTTT
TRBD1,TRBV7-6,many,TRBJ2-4,CASSSGTVKGQTQYF,TGTGCCAGCAGCTCGGGGACAGTCAAGGGGCAGACTCAGTACTTC
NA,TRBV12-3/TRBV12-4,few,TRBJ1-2,CASRSSGGHGYTF,TGTGCCAGCAGGTCCTCGGGAGGCCATGGCTACACCTTC
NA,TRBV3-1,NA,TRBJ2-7,CASSQDWQGFYEQYF,TGTGCCAGCAGCCAAGACTGGCAGGGTTTTTACGAGCAGTACTTC
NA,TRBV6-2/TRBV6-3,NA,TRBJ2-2,CASSYFLRGTGELFF,TGTGCCAGCAGTTACTTCCTCAGGGGCACCGGGGAGCTGTTTTTT
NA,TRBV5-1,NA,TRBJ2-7,CASAEAGPSYEQYF,TGCGCCAGCGCCGAAGCAGGCCCCTCCTACGAGCAGTACTTC
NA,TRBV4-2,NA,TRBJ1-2,CASSQEFFTMGYGYTF,TGTGCCAGCAGCCAAGAATTTTTTACTATGGGCTATGGCTACACCTTC
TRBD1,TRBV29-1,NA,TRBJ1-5,CSVVAGGSQPQHF,TGCAGCGTTGTTGCAGGGGGTAGTCAGCCCCAGCATTTT
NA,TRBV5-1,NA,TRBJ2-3,CASSRGAGSITDTQYF,TGCGCCAGCAGCCGGGGGGCCGGGTCGATCACAGATACGCAGTATTTT
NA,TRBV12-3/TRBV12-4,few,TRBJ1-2,CASTPGGGYGYTF,TGTGCCAGCACTCCCGGGGGCGGCTATGGCTACACCTTC
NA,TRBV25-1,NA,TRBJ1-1,CASSPNSVNTEAFF,TGTGCCAGCAGTCCCAACTCCGTGAACACTGAAGCTTTCTTT
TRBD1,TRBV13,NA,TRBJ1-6,CASSQTGTGSPLHF,TGTGCCAGCAGCCAGACAGGGACCGGTTCCCCCCTCCACTTT
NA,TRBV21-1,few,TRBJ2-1,CASSPVRTAEYNEQFF,TGTGCCAGCAGCCCGGTCCGGACAGCCGAGTACAATGAGCAGTTCTTC
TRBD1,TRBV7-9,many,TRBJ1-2,CASSLPDREGGYTF,TGTGCCAGCAGCTTACCCGACAGGGAAGGTGGCTACACCTTC
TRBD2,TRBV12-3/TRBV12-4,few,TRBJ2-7,CASSIAGAVVPEQYF,TGTGCCAGCAGCATAGCGGGGGCGGTGGTTCCCGAGCAGTACTTC
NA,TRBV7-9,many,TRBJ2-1,CASSPAYNEQFF,TGTGCCAGCAGCCCAGCTTACAATGAGCAGTTCTTC
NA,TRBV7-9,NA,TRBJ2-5,CASSPQRGQETQYF,TGTGCCAGCAGCCCACAACGGGGGCAAGAGACCCAGTACTTC
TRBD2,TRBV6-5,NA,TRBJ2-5,CASSASSGEGEETQYF,TGTGCCAGCAGCGCAAGTAGCGGGGAGGGTGAAGAGACCCAGTACTTC
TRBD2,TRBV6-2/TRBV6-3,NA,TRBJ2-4,CASRLAGGNIQYF,TGTGCCAGCAGACTAGCGGGCGGGAACATTCAGTACTTC
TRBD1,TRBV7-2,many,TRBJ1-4,CASSRTGISPKLFF,TGTGCCAGCAGCCGGACAGGGATTTCCCCAAAACTGTTTTTT
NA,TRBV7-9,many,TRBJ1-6,CASSLGGSPLHF,TGTGCCAGCAGCTTGGGAGGATCACCCCTCCACTTT
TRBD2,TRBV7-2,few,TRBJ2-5,CASSISGAQETQYF,TGTGCCAGCAGCATTAGCGGGGCCCAAGAGACCCAGTACTTC
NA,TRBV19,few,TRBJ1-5,CASKDRKDQPQHF,TGTGCCAGTAAAGACAGAAAGGATCAGCCCCAGCATTTT
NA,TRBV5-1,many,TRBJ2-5,CASSLEAASGTQYF,TGCGCCAGCAGCTTGGAGGCGGCTTCGGGGACCCAGTACTTC
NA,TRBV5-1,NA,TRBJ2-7,CASSPPPGRSSYEQYF,TGCGCCAGCAGCCCCCCCCCCGGCAGGAGCTCCTACGAGCAGTACTTC
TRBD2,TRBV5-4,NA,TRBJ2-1,CASSLGRLAGYNEQFF,TGTGCCAGCAGCTTGGGGCGGCTAGCGGGCTACAATGAGCAGTTCTTC
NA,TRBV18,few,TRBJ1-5,CASSEGRDQPQHF,TGTGCCAGCTCAGAGGGTAGGGATCAGCCCCAGCATTTT
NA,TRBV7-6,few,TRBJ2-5,CASSGRDYQETQYF,TGTGCCAGCAGCGGCCGGGACTACCAAGAGACCCAGTACTTC
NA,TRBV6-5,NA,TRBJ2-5,CASSATRGETQYF,TGTGCCAGCAGTGCCACTAGAGGAGAGACCCAGTACTTC
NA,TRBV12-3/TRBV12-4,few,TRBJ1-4,CASSLFGDGEKLFF,TGTGCCAGCAGTTTGTTTGGGGATGGCGAAAAACTGTTTTTT
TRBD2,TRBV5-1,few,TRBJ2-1,CASSLVSGGAHEQFF,TGCGCCAGCAGCTTGGTTAGCGGGGGGGCACATGAGCAGTTCTTC
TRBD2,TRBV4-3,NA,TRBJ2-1,CASSRTGLAAEQFF,TGCGCCAGCAGCCGAACGGGACTAGCGGCCGAGCAGTTCTTC
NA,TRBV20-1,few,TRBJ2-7,CSARGGRAYEQYF,TGCAGTGCTCGGGGCGGCAGGGCCTACGAGCAGTACTTC
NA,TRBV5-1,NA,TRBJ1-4,CASSLGGSANEKLFF,TGCGCCAGCAGCTTGGGAGGGAGCGCTAATGAAAAACTGTTTTTT
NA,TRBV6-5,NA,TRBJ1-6,CASSYAGRASNSPLHF,TGTGCCAGCAGTTACGCCGGCCGGGCCTCAAATTCACCCCTCCACTTT
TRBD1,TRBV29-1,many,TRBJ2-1,CSASGGGSSYNEQFF,TGCAGCGCTTCAGGGGGTGGAAGCTCCTACAATGAGCAGTTCTTC
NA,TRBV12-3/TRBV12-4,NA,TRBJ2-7,CASTPSRGSSSNEQYF,TGTGCCAGCACCCCTTCCCGCGGCAGCTCCTCTAACGAGCAGTACTTC